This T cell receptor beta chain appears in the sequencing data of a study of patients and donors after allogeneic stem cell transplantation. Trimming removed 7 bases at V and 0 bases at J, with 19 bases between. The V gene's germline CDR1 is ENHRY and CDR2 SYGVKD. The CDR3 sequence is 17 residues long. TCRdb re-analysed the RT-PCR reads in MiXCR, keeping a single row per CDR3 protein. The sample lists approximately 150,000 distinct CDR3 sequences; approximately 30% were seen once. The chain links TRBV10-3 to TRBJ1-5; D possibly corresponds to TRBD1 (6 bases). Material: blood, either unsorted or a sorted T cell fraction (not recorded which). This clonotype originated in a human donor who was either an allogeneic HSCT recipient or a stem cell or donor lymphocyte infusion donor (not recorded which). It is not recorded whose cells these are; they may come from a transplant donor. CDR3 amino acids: CAINRDKEDYSNQPQHF. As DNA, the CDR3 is TGTGCCATCAACAGGGACAAGGAGGACTATAGCAATCAGCCCCAGCATTTT.